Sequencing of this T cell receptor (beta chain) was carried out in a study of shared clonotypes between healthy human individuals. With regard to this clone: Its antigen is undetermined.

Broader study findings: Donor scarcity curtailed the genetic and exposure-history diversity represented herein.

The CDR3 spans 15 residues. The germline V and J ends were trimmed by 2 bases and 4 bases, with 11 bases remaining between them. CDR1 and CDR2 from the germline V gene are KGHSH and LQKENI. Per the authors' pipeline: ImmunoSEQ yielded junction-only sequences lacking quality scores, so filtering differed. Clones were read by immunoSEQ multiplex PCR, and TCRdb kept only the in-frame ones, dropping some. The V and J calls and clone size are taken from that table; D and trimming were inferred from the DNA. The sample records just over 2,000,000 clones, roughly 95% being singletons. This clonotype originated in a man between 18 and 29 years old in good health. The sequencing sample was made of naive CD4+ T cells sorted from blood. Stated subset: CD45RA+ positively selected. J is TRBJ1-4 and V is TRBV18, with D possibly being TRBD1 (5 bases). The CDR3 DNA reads TGTGCCAGCTCACCAGGGACGACCGGTAATGAAAAACTGTTTTTT. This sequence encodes CASSPGTTGNEKLFF.